Only a few counts were recorded for the clone carrying this T cell receptor (beta chain). The antigen is not known. The data derive from a study of T-cell memory formation after mild COVID-19. Points from the study as a whole: Clones that shrank (day 15 to 85) were balanced CD4/CD8, whereas later expanders leaned CD4+.

TCR alpha and TCR beta cDNA libraries carrying sample barcodes and UMIs came from 5'RACE with constant-segment primers. TCRdb used MiXCR to reprocess the 5' RACE reads, holding one entry per CDR3 protein. The sample records 150,000 or so distinct CDR3 sequences, approximately 15% being singletons. Germline V gene sequence: CDR1 SGHVS, CDR2 FNYEAQ. Trimming cost V 3 bases and J 1 base, with 11 bases left between them. The CDR3 is made up of 15 amino acids. Sequencing used PBMCs or a T cell subset sorted from them (not recorded which). The J gene is TRBJ2-3, the V gene TRBV7-6, with D maybe TRBD2 (5 bases). The TCR originated in an adult woman who had mild COVID-19 (a few samples of this study predate the infection). Cell type and time point are not known. CDR3 sequence (DNA): TGTGCCAGCAGCTTGGCTAGCTCTCGCACAGATACGCAGTATTTT. This encodes CASSLASSRTDTQYF.